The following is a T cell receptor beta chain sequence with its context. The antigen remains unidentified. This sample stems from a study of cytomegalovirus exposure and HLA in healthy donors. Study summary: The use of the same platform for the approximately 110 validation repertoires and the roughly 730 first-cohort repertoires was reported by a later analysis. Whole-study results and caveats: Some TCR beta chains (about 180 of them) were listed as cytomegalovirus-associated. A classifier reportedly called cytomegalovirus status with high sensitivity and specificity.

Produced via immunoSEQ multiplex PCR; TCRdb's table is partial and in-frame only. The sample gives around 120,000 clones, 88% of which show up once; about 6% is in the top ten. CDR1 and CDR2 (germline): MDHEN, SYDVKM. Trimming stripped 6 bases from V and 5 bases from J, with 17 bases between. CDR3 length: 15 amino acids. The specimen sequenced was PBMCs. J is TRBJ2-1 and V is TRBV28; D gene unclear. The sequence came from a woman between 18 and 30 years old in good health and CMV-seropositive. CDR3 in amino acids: CASSQPRVVNNEQFF. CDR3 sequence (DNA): TGTGCCAGCAGCCAACCCCGGGTCGTTAACAATGAGCAGTTCTTC.